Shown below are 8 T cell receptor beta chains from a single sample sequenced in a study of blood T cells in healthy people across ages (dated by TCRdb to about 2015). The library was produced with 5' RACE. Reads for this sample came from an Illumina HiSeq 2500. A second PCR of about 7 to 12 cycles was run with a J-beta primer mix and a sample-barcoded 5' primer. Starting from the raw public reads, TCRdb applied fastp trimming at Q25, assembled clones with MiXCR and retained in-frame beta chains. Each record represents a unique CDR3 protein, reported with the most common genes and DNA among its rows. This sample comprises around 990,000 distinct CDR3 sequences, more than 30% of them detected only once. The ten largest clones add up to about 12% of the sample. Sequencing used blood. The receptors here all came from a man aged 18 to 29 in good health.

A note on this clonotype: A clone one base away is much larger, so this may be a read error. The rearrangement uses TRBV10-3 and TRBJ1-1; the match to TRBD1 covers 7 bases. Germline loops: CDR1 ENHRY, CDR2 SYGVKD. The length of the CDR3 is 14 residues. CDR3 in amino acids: CAIGWGQLNAEAFF. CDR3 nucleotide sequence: TGTGCCATAGGGTGGGGACAGCTGAACGCTGAAGCTTTCTTT.

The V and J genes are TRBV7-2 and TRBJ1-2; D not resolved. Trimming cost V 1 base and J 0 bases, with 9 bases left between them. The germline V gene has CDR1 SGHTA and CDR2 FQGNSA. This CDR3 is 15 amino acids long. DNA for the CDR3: TGTGCCAGCAGCTTAGAAGTCAGTACTAACTATGGCTACACCTTC. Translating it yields CASSLEVSTNYGYTF.

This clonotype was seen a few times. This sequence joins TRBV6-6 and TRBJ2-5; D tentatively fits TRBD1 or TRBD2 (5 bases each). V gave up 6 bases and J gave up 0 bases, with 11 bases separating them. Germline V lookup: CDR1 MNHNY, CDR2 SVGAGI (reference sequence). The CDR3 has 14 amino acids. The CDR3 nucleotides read TGTGCCAGCAGGAAAGGGGAGTACCAAGAGACCCAGTACTTC. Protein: CASRKGEYQETQYF.

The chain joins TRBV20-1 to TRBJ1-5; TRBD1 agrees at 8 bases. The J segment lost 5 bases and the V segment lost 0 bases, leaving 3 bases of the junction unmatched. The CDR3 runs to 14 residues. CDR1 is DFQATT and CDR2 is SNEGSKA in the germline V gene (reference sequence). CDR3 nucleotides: TGCAGTGCTAGAGAGGACAGGGCCTATCAGCCCCAGCATTTT. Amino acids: CSAREDRAYQPQHF.

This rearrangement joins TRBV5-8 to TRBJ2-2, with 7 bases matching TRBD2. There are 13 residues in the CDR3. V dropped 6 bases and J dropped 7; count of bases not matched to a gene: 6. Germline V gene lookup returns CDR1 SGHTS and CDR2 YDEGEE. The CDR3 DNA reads TGTGCCAGCACCCGGCGGGGGATCGGGGAGCTGTTTTTT. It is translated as CASTRRGIGELFF.

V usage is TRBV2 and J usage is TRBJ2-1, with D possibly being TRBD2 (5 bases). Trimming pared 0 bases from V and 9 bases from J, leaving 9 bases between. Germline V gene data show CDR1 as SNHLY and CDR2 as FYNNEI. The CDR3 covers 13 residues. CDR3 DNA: TGTGCCAGCAGTGAAGCGCTTCGGGGTGAGCAGTTCTTC. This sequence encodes CASSEALRGEQFF.

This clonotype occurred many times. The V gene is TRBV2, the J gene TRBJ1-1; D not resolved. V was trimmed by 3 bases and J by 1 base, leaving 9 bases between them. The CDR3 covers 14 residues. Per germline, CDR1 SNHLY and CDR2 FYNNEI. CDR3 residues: CASSESLTNTEAFF. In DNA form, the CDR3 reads TGTGCCAGCAGTGAGTCCCTGACGAACACTGAAGCTTTCTTT.

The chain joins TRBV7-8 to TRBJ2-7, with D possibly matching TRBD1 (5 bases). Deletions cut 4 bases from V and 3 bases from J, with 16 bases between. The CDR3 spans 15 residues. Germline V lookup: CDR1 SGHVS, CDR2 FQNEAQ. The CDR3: CASSSTFETDYEQYF. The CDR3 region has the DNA TGTGCCAGCAGCTCGACCTTTGAGACAGACTACGAGCAGTACTTC.